This T cell receptor beta chain was captured in a study of cytomegalovirus exposure and HLA in healthy donors. General study points: With later analysis, a missense DCLRE1C variant became linked to TCR beta V- and J-gene trimming. Data from an earlier analysis indicated that most TCR beta V segments were productive either about 90% or about 30% of the time. A later analysis revealed that TCR association rates differed between HLA loci, peaking at DRB1 and bottoming out at HLA-C. Three chains linked to CMV were shown in vitro to be specific for CMV antigens.

This CDR3 spans 15 amino acids. With 5 bases removed from V and 0 bases from J, the gap between germline ends came to 13 bases. CDR1 and CDR2 from the germline V gene are SGHNT and YYREEE (reference sequence). As concerns this clone: The target antigen is unknown.

13 Jbeta primers and 60 Vbeta primers were used for the PCR. TCRdb's table, derived via immunoSEQ multiplex PCR, lists solely in-frame clones and lacks some. Here the sample spans 140,000 to 150,000 clones, roughly 70% being singletons. This chain uses TRBV5-4 with TRBJ2-3; possibly TRBD2 for D (5 bases). The source is a man aged 25-40 years in good health and CMV-seronegative. Sequenced sample: PBMCs. The CDR3 loop reads CASSSRDSSTDTQYF. The DNA for the CDR3 is TGTGCCAGCAGTTCTCGGGATTCTAGCACAGATACGCAGTATTTT. Filled out from reference TRBV5-4 and TRBJ2-3, the complete variable domain reads ETGVTQSPTHLIKTRGQQVTLRCSSQSGHNTVSWYQQALGQGPQFIFQYYREEENGRGNFPPRFSGLQFPNYSSELNVNALELDDSALYLCASSSRDSSTDTQYFGPGTRLTVL.